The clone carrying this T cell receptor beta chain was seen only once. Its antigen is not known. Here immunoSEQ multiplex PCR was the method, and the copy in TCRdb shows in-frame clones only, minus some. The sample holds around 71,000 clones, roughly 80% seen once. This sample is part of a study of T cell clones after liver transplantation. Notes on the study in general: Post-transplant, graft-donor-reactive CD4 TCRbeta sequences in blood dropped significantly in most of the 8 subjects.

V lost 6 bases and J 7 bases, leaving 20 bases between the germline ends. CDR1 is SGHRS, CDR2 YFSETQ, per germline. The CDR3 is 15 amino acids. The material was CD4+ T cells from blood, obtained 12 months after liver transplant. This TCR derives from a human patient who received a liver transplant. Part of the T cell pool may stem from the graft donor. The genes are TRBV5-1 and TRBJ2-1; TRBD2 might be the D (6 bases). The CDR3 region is CASKGTGTGRNEQFF. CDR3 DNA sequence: TGCGCCAGCAAAGGAACCGGAACGGGGAGGAATGAGCAGTTCTTC.